Presented here are 5 T cell receptor beta chains from one specimen sequenced in a study of blood T cells in healthy people across ages. Next came a second PCR, run for roughly 6 to 11 cycles, which used a sample-barcoded 5' primer along with a J-beta primer mix. TCRdb reprocessed the 5' RACE reads with MiXCR, giving one entry per CDR3 protein. Of around 650,000 distinct CDR3 sequences listed, roughly 43% are singletons. Sequencing was performed on blood. Receptors were obtained from an elderly man in good health.

This clonotype appeared many times. This chain uses TRBV29-1 with TRBJ2-1, with unresolved D. The germline V gene encodes CDR1 SQVTM and CDR2 ANQGSEA. The CDR3 length is 12 residues. V dropped 5 bases and J dropped 1 base, with 6 bases sitting between them. This CDR3 reads CSVFSSYNEQFF. CDR3 DNA sequence: TGCAGCGTTTTTAGTTCCTACAATGAGCAGTTCTTC.

This clonotype showed up just a few times. The chain carries TRBV25-1 and TRBJ1-6; TRBD1 matches 9 bases. CDR1 and CDR2 from the germline V gene are MGHDK and SYGVNS. Losses at the gene ends were 4 bases for V and 9 bases for J; bases not matched to a gene: 7. The length of the CDR3 is 15 residues. The CDR3: CASSVFTGGGSPLHF. CDR3 sequence (DNA): TGTGCCAGCAGTGTATTCACAGGGGGCGGTTCACCCCTCCACTTT.

This rearrangement joins TRBV20-1 to TRBJ2-4; possible D gene TRBD2, 5 bases. Germline V lookup: CDR1 DFQATT, CDR2 SNEGSKA (reference sequence). V gave up 6 bases and J gave up 0 bases, with 9 bases separating them. The CDR3 is 13 amino acids. This CDR3 reads CSAERGAKNIQYF. The CDR3 DNA reads as TGCAGTGCCGAACGGGGAGCCAAAAACATTCAGTACTTC.

J is TRBJ2-5 and V is TRBV6-2 or TRBV6-3; D gene uncertain. Per the germline V gene, CDR1 is MNHEY and CDR2 is SVGEGT. The CDR3 extends over 14 amino acids. Trimming took 2 bases from V and 2 from J, leaving 9 bases between them. Here the CDR3 reads CASSYSLGQETQYF. The CDR3 DNA is TGTGCCAGCAGTTACAGCCTAGGGCAAGAGACCCAGTACTTC.

The V and J genes are TRBV20-1 and TRBJ2-5; 16 bases match TRBD2. The CDR3 length is 16 residues. Trimming took 3 bases from V and 2 from J; bases not matched to a gene: 3. Germline V gene lookup returns CDR1 DFQATT and CDR2 SNEGSKA (reference sequence). For the CDR3, the DNA is TGCAGTGCTAGGGGGACTAGCGGGGGGGTTCAAGAGACCCAGTACTTC. It translates to CSARGTSGGVQETQYF.